The present T cell receptor beta chain was sequenced within a study of T cell changes during pregnancy in multiple sclerosis. Clones were read by immunoSEQ multiplex PCR, and TCRdb kept only the in-frame ones, dropping some. The table has 75,000 to 95,000 clones, 94% seen once. The germline CDR1 and CDR2 sequences are LGHNA and YSLEER. Trimming took 3 bases from V and 2 from J; bases not matched to a gene: 4. This CDR3 spans 15 amino acids. This sequence joins TRBV4-3 and TRBJ1-5; 7 bases map to TRBD1. Specimen: CD4+ T cells from peripheral blood mononuclear cells, collected after pregnancy. This TCR came from a female donor with multiple sclerosis, enrolled in a pregnancy study. CDR3 sequence reads: CASSQSQGGNQPQHF. CDR3 DNA: TGCGCCAGCAGCCAGAGCCAGGGGGGCAATCAGCCCCAGCATTTT.